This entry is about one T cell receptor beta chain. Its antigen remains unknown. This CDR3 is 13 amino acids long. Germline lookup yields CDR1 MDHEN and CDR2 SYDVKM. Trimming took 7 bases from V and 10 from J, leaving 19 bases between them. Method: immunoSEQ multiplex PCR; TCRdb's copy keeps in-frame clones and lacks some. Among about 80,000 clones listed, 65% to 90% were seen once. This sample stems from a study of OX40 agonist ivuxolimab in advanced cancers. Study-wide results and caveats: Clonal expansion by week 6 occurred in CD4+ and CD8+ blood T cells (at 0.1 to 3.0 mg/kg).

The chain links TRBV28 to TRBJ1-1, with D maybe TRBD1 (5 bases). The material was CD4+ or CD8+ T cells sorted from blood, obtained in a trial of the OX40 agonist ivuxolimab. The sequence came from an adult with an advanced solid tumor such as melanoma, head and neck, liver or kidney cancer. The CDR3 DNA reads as TGTGCCAGCACCTCATACTCGGGGGAGGGAGCTTTCTTT. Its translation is CASTSYSGEGAFF.